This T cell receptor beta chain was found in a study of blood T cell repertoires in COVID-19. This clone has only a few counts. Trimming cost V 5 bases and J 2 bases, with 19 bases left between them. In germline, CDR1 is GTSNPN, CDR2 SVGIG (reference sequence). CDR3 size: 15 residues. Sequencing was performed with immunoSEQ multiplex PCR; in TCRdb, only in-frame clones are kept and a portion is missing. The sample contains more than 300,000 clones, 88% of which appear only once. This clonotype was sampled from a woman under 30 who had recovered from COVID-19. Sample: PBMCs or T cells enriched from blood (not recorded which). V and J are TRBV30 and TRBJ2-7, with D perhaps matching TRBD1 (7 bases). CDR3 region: CAWRYYPGGTYEQYF. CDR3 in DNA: TGTGCCTGGCGTTATTACCCAGGGGGGACCTACGAGCAGTACTTC.